One sample yielded the 8 T cell receptor beta chains listed below, sequenced in a study of CD8 T cells in Susac syndrome. Reverse transcription used roughly 0.45 to 1 ug RNA and random hexamers. A single record per CDR3 protein comes from TCRdb applying MiXCR to the immunoSEQ multiplex PCR reads. The sample holds more than 55,000 distinct CDR3 sequences, 95% seen once. Sequenced: CD8+ T cells from PBMCs. The receptors shown here come from a human donor in good health.

The V gene is TRBV23-1, the J gene TRBJ2-7, with D perhaps matching TRBD1 or TRBD2 (5 bases each). TRBV23-1 qualifies as an ORF whose function is uncertain. CDR3 length equals 17 residues. V was shortened by 1 base and J by 2 bases, with 18 bases between the two germline ends. The CDR3 is CASSQCSGTLDPYEQYF. The CDR3 bases are TGCGCCAGCAGTCAATGTTCCGGGACCCTAGACCCCTACGAGCAGTACTTC.

V usage is TRBV7-9 and J usage is TRBJ2-2; D may be TRBD2 (5 bases). Per the germline V gene, CDR1 is SEHNR and CDR2 is FQNEAQ (reference sequence). The CDR3 length is 15 residues. The V and J ends lost 1 base and 3 bases respectively, with 9 bases between them. DNA for the CDR3: TGTGCCAGCAGCTTAGAGAGGGCTTACACCGGGGAGCTGTTTTTT. It specifies CASSLERAYTGELFF.

The rearrangement joins TRBV29-1 to TRBJ1-5; weak D call: TRBD1 (5 bases). The V gene's germline CDR1 is SQVTM and CDR2 ANQGSEA. Trimming left V 1 base short and J 2 bases short, with 9 bases between. The CDR3 has 14 amino acids. The CDR3 sequence is CSVEGGTGNQPQHF. The CDR3 bases are TGCAGCGTTGAAGGGGGGACGGGCAATCAGCCCCAGCATTTT. Variable domain in full (rest from reference TRBV29-1 and TRBJ1-5): SAVISQKPSRDICQRGTSLTIQCQVDSQVTMMFWYRQQPGQSLTLIATANQGSEATYESGFVIDKFPISRPNLTFSTLTVSNMSPEDSSIYLCSVEGGTGNQPQHFGDGTRLSIL.

This chain connects TRBV13 to TRBJ2-3; tentatively, D is TRBD1 (8 bases). Deletions cut 6 bases from V and 2 bases from J, with 18 bases between. The CDR3 contains 16 residues. Per germline, CDR1 PRHDT and CDR2 FYEKMQ (reference sequence). CDR3 bases: TGTGCCAGCAGACCCTACAGGGGGGGGATCACAGATACGCAGTATTTT. This sequence encodes CASRPYRGGITDTQYF.

V is TRBV28 and J is TRBJ1-2, with 8 positions matching TRBD1. The CDR3 runs 17 residues. With V trimmed by 2 bases and J by 1 base, 9 bases remained unmatched. The germline gives CDR1 MDHEN, CDR2 SYDVKM. In DNA form, the CDR3 reads TGTGCCAGCAGTTTAGGGTCAGGGGGCGTCGTTAACTATGGCTACACCTTC. Amino acid sequence: CASSLGSGGVVNYGYTF.

The chain is built from TRBV30 and TRBJ1-1, with D perhaps matching TRBD1 (6 bases). CDR3 length equals 12 residues. The V and J ends lost 3 bases and 6 bases respectively, with 11 bases between them. The germline CDR1 and CDR2 sequences are GTSNPN and SVGIG (reference sequence). The CDR3 spells CAWRQGGAEAFF. The DNA for the CDR3 is TGTGCCTGGAGACAGGGTGGCGCTGAAGCTTTCTTT.

The chain carries TRBV13 and TRBJ2-1; D might be TRBD2 (6 bases). CDR3 length: 15 residues. With 4 bases removed from V and 12 bases from J, the gap between germline ends came to 22 bases. CDR1 is PRHDT and CDR2 is FYEKMQ in the germline V gene (reference sequence). CDR3 DNA sequence: TGTGCCAGCAGCTCGAATAGACTAGAGCCCTTCGGGCAGTTCTTC. Translation gives CASSSNRLEPFGQFF. Full variable domain (remainder filled in from reference TRBV13 and TRBJ2-1): AAGVIQSPRHLIKEKRETATLKCYPIPRHDTVYWYQQGPGQDPQFLISFYEKMQSDKGSIPDRFSAQQFSDYHSELNMSSLELGDSALYFCASSSNRLEPFGQFFGPGTRLTVL.

This clonotype showed up just a few times. This rearrangement joins TRBV19 to TRBJ1-2; D remains ambiguous. V dropped 3 bases and J dropped 3 bases, with 8 bases sitting between them. The CDR3 contains 13 residues. Germline V lookup: CDR1 LNHDA, CDR2 SQIVND (reference sequence). CDR3 sequence reads: CASSMGGYYGYTF. For the CDR3, the DNA is TGTGCCAGTAGTATGGGCGGATACTATGGCTACACCTTC.